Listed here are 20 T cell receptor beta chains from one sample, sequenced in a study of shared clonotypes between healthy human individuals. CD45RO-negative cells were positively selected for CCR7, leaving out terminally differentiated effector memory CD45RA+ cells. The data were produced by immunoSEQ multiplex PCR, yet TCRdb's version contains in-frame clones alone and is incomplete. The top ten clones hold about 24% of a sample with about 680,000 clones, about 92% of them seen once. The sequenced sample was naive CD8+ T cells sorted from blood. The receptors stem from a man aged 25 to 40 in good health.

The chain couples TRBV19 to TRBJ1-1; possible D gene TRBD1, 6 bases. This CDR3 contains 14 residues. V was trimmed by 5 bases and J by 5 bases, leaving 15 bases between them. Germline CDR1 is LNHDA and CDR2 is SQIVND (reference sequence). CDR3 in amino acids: CASSVNRERTEAFF. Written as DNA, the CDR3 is TGTGCCAGTAGTGTAAACAGGGAAAGGACTGAAGCTTTCTTT.

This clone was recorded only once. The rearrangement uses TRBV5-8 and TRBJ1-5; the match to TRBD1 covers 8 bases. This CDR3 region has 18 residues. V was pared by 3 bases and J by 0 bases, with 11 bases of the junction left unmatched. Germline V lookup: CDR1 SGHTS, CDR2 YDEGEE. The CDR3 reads CASSSKDRVAYSNQPQHF. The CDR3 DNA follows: TGTGCCAGCAGCTCGAAGGACAGGGTGGCATATAGCAATCAGCCCCAGCATTTT.

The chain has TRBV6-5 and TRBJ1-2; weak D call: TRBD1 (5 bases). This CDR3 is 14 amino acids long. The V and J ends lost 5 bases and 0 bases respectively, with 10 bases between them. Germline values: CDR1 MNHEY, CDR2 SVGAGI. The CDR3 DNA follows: TGTGCCAGCAGTGGGACGGATGCTAACTATGGCTACACCTTC. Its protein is CASSGTDANYGYTF.

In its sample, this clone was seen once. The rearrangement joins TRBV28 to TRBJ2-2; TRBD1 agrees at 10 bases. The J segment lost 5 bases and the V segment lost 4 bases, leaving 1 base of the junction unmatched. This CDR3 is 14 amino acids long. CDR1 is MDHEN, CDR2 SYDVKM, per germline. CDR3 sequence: CASSWTGGTGELFF. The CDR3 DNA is TGTGCCAGCAGTTGGACAGGGGGGACCGGGGAGCTGTTTTTT.

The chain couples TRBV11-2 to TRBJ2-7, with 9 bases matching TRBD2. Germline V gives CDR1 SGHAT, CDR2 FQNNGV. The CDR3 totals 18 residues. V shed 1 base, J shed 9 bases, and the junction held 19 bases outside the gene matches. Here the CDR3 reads CASSLAGVARGREVGQYF. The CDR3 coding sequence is TGTGCCAGCAGCTTAGCTGGCGTCGCCCGCGGGAGGGAAGTGGGGCAGTACTTC.

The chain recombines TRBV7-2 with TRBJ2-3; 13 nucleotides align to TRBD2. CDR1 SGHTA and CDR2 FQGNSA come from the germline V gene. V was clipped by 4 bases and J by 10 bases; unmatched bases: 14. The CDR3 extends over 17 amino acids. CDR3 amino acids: CASSSGLAGVGIDAQYF. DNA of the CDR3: TGTGCCAGCAGCTCCGGACTAGCGGGAGTCGGAATCGATGCGCAGTATTTT.

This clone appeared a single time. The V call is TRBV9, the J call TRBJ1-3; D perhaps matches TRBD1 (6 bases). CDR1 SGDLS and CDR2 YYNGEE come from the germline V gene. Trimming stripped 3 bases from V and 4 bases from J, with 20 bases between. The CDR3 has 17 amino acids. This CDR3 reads CASSASWSGAKGNTIYF. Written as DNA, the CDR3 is TGTGCCAGCAGCGCTAGTTGGTCGGGGGCGAAGGGAAACACCATATATTTT.

The CDR3 here is CASSQDLAIVGNPRSGELFF. In nucleotides, the CDR3 is TGCGCCAGCAGCCAAGACCTCGCTATCGTGGGCAACCCGCGGTCCGGGGAGCTGTTTTTT. The rearrangement links TRBV4-3 to TRBJ2-2, with D unresolved. The CDR3 contains 20 residues. Per germline, CDR1 LGHNA and CDR2 YSLEER. V was pared by 0 bases and J by 6 bases, with 26 bases between.

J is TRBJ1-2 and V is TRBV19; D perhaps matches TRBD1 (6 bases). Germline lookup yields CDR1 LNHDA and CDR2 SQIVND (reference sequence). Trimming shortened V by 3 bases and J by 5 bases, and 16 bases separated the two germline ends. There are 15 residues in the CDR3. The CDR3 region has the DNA TGTGCCAGTAGTATCTTCCCAGGGGCGGAGTATGGCTACACCTTC. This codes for CASSIFPGAEYGYTF.

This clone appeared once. CDR3 nucleotides: TGTGCCAGCAGCCCGGGGACTGGACATGAAAAACTGTTTTTT. It encodes CASSPGTGHEKLFF. This sequence joins TRBV7-6 and TRBJ1-4, with D perhaps matching TRBD1 (5 bases). Trimming left V 5 bases short and J 6 bases short, with 13 bases between. This CDR3 is 14 amino acids long. Per germline, CDR1 SGHVS and CDR2 FNYEAQ.

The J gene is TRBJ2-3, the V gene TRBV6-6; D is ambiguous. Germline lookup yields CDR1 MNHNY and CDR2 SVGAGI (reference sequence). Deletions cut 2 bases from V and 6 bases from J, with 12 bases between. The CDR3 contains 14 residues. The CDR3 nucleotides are TGTGCCAGCAGTTACCAAGGACCGGAGGATACGCAGTATTTT. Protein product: CASSYQGPEDTQYF.

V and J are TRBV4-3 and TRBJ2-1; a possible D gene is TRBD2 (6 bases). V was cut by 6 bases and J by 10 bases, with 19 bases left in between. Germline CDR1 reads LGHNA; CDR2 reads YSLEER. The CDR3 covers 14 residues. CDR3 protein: CASSPSALSEEQFF. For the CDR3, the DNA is TGCGCCAGCAGTCCTAGCGCCCTCTCGGAGGAGCAGTTCTTC.

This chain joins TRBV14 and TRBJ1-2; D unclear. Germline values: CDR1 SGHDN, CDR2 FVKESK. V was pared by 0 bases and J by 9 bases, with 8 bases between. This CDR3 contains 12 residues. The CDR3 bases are TGTGCCAGCAGCCAAGATTGGATTCGCTACACCTTC. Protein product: CASSQDWIRYTF.

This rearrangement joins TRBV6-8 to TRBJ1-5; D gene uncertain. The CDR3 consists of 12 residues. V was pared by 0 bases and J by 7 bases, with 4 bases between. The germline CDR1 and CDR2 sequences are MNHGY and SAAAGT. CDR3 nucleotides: TGTGCCAGCAGTTACTCGAGGCAGCCCCAGCATTTT. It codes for CASSYSRQPQHF.

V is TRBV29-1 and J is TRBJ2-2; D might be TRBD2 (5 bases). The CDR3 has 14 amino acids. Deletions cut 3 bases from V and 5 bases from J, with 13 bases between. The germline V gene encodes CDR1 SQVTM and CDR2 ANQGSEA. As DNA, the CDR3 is TGCAGCGTTGATGTAGAGGGTCTAACCGGGGAGCTGTTTTTT. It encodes CSVDVEGLTGELFF.

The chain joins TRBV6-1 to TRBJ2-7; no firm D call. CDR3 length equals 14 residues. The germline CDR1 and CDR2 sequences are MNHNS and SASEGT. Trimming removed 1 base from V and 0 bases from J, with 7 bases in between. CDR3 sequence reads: CASSEERHSYEQYF. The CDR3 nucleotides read TGTGCCAGCAGTGAAGAGCGACACTCCTACGAGCAGTACTTC.

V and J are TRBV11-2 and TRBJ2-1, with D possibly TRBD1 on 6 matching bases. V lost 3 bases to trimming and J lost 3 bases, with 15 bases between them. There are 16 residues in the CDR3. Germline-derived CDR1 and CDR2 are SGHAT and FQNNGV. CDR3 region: CASSLTVRGGYNEQFF. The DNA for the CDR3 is TGTGCCAGCAGCTTGACCGTACGAGGGGGCTACAATGAGCAGTTCTTC.

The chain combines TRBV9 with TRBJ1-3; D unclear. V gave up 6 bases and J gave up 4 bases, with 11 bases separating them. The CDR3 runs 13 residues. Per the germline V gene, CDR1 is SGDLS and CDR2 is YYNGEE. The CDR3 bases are TGTGCCAGCACCCGAGCGGGAGGAAACACCATATATTTT. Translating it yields CASTRAGGNTIYF.

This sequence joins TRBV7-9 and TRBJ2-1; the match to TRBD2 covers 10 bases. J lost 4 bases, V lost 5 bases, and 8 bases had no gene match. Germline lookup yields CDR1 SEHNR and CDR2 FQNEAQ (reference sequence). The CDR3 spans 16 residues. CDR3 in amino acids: CASSGETSGPYNEQFF. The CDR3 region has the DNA TGTGCCAGCAGCGGAGAGACTAGCGGGCCTTACAATGAGCAGTTCTTC.

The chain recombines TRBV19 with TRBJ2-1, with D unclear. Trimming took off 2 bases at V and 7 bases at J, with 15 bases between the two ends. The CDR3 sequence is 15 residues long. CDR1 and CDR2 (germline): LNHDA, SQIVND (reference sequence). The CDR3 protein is CASSITPGAVNEQFF. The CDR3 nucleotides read TGTGCCAGTAGTATAACCCCCGGAGCTGTTAATGAGCAGTTCTTC.